Presented here are 17 T cell receptor beta chains from one specimen sequenced in a study of OX40 agonist ivuxolimab in advanced cancers. Preparation of the library involved the immunoSEQ multiplex PCR assay. The table comes from immuneACCESS by way of TCRdb, which keeps in-frame sequences with V and J called. Part of the clones is missing from these tables; in studies checked, under half for an unresolved V gene and the rest for unknown reasons. The sample records over 25,000 clones, around 85% of which are singletons. The ten biggest clones cover around a fifth of the sample. The sample here was CD4+ or CD8+ T cells sorted from blood, taken in a trial of the OX40 agonist ivuxolimab. The source is an adult with an advanced solid tumor such as melanoma, head and neck, liver or kidney cancer.

The chain carries TRBV19 and TRBJ2-2; a possible D gene is TRBD2 (5 bases). Germline assignment: CDR1 LNHDA and CDR2 SQIVND (reference sequence). Trimming removed 2 bases at V and 7 bases at J, with 14 bases between. The CDR3 has 15 amino acids. CDR3 bases: TGTGCCAGTAGTATACGTAAAGAGCGGCTCGGGGAGCTGTTTTTT. Translated, it gives CASSIRKERLGELFF.

The V gene is TRBV27, the J gene TRBJ2-2; the D is unclear. The V and J ends lost 1 base and 3 bases respectively, with 12 bases between them. CDR3 size: 16 residues. From germline, CDR1 is MNHEY and CDR2 SMNVEV (reference sequence). The CDR3 nucleotides read TGTGCCAGCAGTTTATATGGGCTAGACTACACCGGGGAGCTGTTTTTT. Its translation is CASSLYGLDYTGELFF.

The chain combines TRBV7-3 with TRBJ2-1, with 12 nucleotides matching TRBD2. Germline V gives CDR1 SGHTA, CDR2 FQGTGA. The CDR3 contains 16 residues. Germline trimming cut 4 bases from V and 2 bases from J; bases unmatched to any gene: 3. This CDR3 reads CASSSGLAGPYNEQFF. In DNA form, the CDR3 reads TGTGCCAGCAGCTCGGGACTAGCGGGTCCCTACAATGAGCAGTTCTTC.

Many counts were recorded for this clone. V usage is TRBV9 and J usage is TRBJ1-1; D is uncertain. Germline V gene sequence: CDR1 SGDLS, CDR2 YYNGEE. CDR3 size: 12 residues. Trimming took 0 bases from V and 3 from J, leaving 3 bases between them. CDR3 region: CASSVGDTEAFF. The CDR3 bases are TGTGCCAGCAGCGTAGGGGACACTGAAGCTTTCTTT.

The chain joins TRBV13 to TRBJ1-2; D perhaps matches TRBD1 (5 bases). In germline, CDR1 is PRHDT, CDR2 FYEKMQ (reference sequence). This CDR3 contains 13 residues. Trimming removed 3 bases at V and 3 bases at J, with 8 bases between. The CDR3 DNA sequence: TGTGCCAGCAGCTTCCGGGGGGACTATGGCTACACCTTC. It codes for CASSFRGDYGYTF.

With regard to this clone: A single base is all that separates this from a far larger clone, so a read error is likely. The chain joins TRBV7-2 to TRBJ2-1, with D hard to call. Germline loops: CDR1 SGHTA, CDR2 FQGNSA. The CDR3 has 13 residues. V was cut by 3 bases and J by 8 bases, with 11 bases left in between. CDR3 coding DNA: TGTGCCAGCAGCTTCTGGGGATGGGATGAGCAGTTCTTC. It specifies CASSFWGWDEQFF.

A note on this clone: This sample also contains other DNA sequences that code for the same CDR3. The rearrangement links TRBV6-6 to TRBJ2-1; TRBD1 is a possible D gene (5 bases). Trimming removed 2 bases from V and 6 bases from J, with 5 bases in between. The germline gives CDR1 MNHNY, CDR2 SVGAGI (reference sequence). The CDR3 loop spans 12 amino acids. CDR3 loop: CASSYGANEQFF. CDR3 in DNA: TGTGCCAGCAGTTACGGGGCCAATGAGCAGTTCTTC.

The table lists this clone with a few counts. The chain joins TRBV4-3 to TRBJ2-1, with 7 bases aligning to TRBD2. V was clipped by 1 base and J by 6 bases; unmatched bases: 3. The CDR3 is made up of 14 amino acids. Germline V gene sequence: CDR1 LGHNA, CDR2 YSLEER. In nucleotides, the CDR3 is TGCGCCAGCAGCCAAGGGGCGGGGGTCAATGAGCAGTTCTTC. As protein: CASSQGAGVNEQFF.

The gene calls are TRBV10-3 and TRBJ1-1; 9 bases are a match to TRBD1. This CDR3 is 17 amino acids long. J gave up 0 bases and V 0 bases, and 5 bases lay outside the gene matches. Germline values: CDR1 ENHRY, CDR2 SYGVKD. This CDR3 is CAISESNRGPVNTEAFF. For the CDR3, the DNA is TGTGCCATCAGTGAGTCGAACAGGGGGCCGGTGAACACTGAAGCTTTCTTT.

This clone occurred a few times. The chain has TRBV29-1 and TRBJ1-1; D call uncertain. Germline V gives CDR1 SQVTM, CDR2 ANQGSEA. CDR3 length: 16 amino acids. V lost 4 bases and J 0 bases, leaving 18 bases between the germline ends. The CDR3 DNA follows: TGCAGCGTTGGAGGAATGTTGGTATCCATGAACACTGAAGCTTTCTTT. Amino acids: CSVGGMLVSMNTEAFF.

This clone appeared a few times. The chain combines TRBV4-2 with TRBJ1-1; TRBD1 aligns across 8 bases. V shed 0 bases and J 1 base; nucleotides not matched to a gene: 4. This CDR3 is 16 amino acids long. Germline values: CDR1 LGHNA, CDR2 YNFKEQ. In DNA, the CDR3 is TGTGCCAGCAGCCAAGATCAGGGGGCGAGGAACACTGAAGCTTTCTTT. Translating gives CASSQDQGARNTEAFF.

The J gene is TRBJ2-7, the V gene TRBV28; 7 positions match TRBD1. The ends lost 5 bases at V and 3 bases at J; junction bases unmatched: 4. CDR1 and CDR2 from the germline V gene are MDHEN and SYDVKM. The CDR3 runs 13 residues. The CDR3 DNA sequence: TGTGCCAGCAGTCAGGGGGAAGGCTACGAGCAGTACTTC. This codes for CASSQGEGYEQYF.

The chain links TRBV9 to TRBJ2-1; no clear D gene. V lost 0 bases to trimming and J lost 3 bases, with 10 bases between them. This CDR3 comprises 15 residues. The germline V gene encodes CDR1 SGDLS and CDR2 YYNGEE. Here the CDR3 reads CASSVGSDGYNEQFF. DNA of the CDR3: TGTGCCAGCAGCGTAGGCAGTGACGGCTACAATGAGCAGTTCTTC.

The chain combines TRBV7-2 with TRBJ2-2; D is unresolved. The CDR3 sequence is 14 residues long. Germline values: CDR1 SGHTA, CDR2 FQGNSA. Trimming took off 1 base at V and 3 bases at J, with 6 bases between the two ends. CDR3 sequence: CASSLGLYTGELFF. The CDR3 DNA is TGTGCCAGCAGCTTAGGTCTTTACACCGGGGAGCTGTTTTTT.

This clone has just one count. Sequence at one end of the junction differs from germline and may be a read error. The J gene is TRBJ1-1, the V gene TRBV27, with D hard to call. CDR1 MNHEY and CDR2 SMNVEV come from the germline V gene (reference sequence). This CDR3 comprises 13 residues. The CDR3, as DNA: TGTGCCAGCAGTTTAGGGGTGAAAACTGAAGCTTTCTTT. Protein: CASSLGVKTEAFF.

The gene calls are TRBV30 and TRBJ2-1; 11 nucleotides line up with TRBD2. The CDR3 contains 16 residues. Germline lookup yields CDR1 GTSNPN and CDR2 SVGIG (reference sequence). V lost 1 base, J lost 5 bases, and 7 bases stayed unmatched. The CDR3 spells CAWSELAGERDNEQFF. As DNA, the CDR3 is TGTGCCTGGAGTGAACTAGCGGGAGAAAGGGACAATGAGCAGTTCTTC.

V is TRBV7-8 and J is TRBJ1-1, with a possible D match to TRBD1 (5 bases). CDR3 length equals 13 residues. V was clipped by 2 bases and J by 6 bases, with 10 bases between them. Germline values: CDR1 SGHVS, CDR2 FQNEAQ. This chain's CDR3 is CASSLLRGAEAFF. The CDR3 nucleotides read TGTGCCAGCAGCTTATTACGGGGGGCTGAAGCTTTCTTT.